This entry features one T cell receptor (beta chain) sequence. The antigen is undetermined. Vbeta (60) and Jbeta (13) primers were used in the PCR. Libraries were prepared by immunoSEQ multiplex PCR; TCRdb keeps only in-frame clonotypes and omits some of them. The sample lists about 130,000 clones; approximately 70% were seen once. These donors counted as nominally healthy when sampled, but unrecorded immune exposures were likely. The CDR3 runs to 17 residues. The germline gives CDR1 SGHTS, CDR2 YDEGEE. J was trimmed by 7 bases and V by 5 bases; bases with no gene match: 17. This entry comes from a study of cytomegalovirus exposure and HLA in healthy donors. Whole-study results and caveats: The investigators catalogued 164 TCR beta chains as cytomegalovirus-associated. Across HLA loci, a later analysis found differing TCR association rates, with DRB1 most and HLA-C fewest. The number of N-insertions in an Asian-associated ancestry cluster was reportedly below the roughly 620-donor mean in a later analysis.

This TCR was sampled from a man in his fifties or sixties in good health and CMV-seropositive. Specimen: PBMCs. The V gene is TRBV5-8, the J gene TRBJ2-1; 8 bases agree with TRBD1. As DNA, the CDR3 is TGTGCCAGCAGTGGGGCCAGGGGGCTAGTCGATGAGAATGAGCAGTTCTTC. Translation: CASSGARGLVDENEQFF. The entire variable domain, with the rest obtained from reference TRBV5-8 and TRBJ2-1, is as follows: EAGVTQSPTHLIKTRGQQATLRCSPISGHTSVYWYQQALGLGLQFLLWYDEGEERNRGNFPPRFSGRQFPNYSSELNVNALELEDSALYLCASSGARGLVDENEQFFGPGTRLTVL.